Given below is one T cell receptor (beta chain) in context. The identical CDR3 is also encoded by other nucleotide sequences in the sample. These data originate in a study of blood T cell repertoires in COVID-19. Study-level background: The samples span acute and convalescent COVID-19 from the United States, Italy and Spain.

In the study's own analysis: It was from reference gene primer amplification that nucleated cell counts were estimated. Profiled with immunoSEQ multiplex PCR; TCRdb holds only in-frame clones, not every one. For V, J and clone size, that table is used; D and trimming come from the DNA. The sample has 60,000 to 80,000 clones, 70% to 90% seen once. CDR3 size: 13 residues. The V and J ends lost 3 bases and 1 base, in that order; junction bases with no gene match: 0. The material sequenced was peripheral blood. The genes are TRBV12-3 or TRBV12-4 and TRBJ2-7; 7 bases fit TRBD1. The receptor was derived from a man between 65 and 79 years old with acute or convalescent COVID-19. CDR3 loop: CASSLGQSYEQYF. The CDR3, as DNA: TGTGCCAGCAGTTTGGGACAGTCCTACGAGCAGTACTTC.